The 27 T cell receptor beta chains below all came from one sample that was sequenced in a study of cytotoxic CD8 clonotypes in ibrutinib-treated CLL. The repertoire was sequenced with immunoSEQ multiplex PCR; TCRdb's copy has only in-frame clones and lacks some. The sample lists about 40,000 clones, under 80% occurring once. The sample here was PBMCs, taken at disease progression, from a patient treated with ibrutinib. Source of these receptors: a human donor with chronic lymphocytic leukemia.

The chain uses TRBV6-6 and TRBJ1-1, with D possibly matching TRBD1 (5 bases). CDR1 is MNHNY, CDR2 SVGAGI, per germline (reference sequence). The CDR3 spans 15 residues. The V and J ends lost 6 bases and 3 bases respectively, with 17 bases between them. The CDR3 region is CASRPRGQVDTEAFF. The DNA for the CDR3 is TGTGCCAGCAGACCCAGAGGACAAGTAGACACTGAAGCTTTCTTT.

This chain uses TRBV2 with TRBJ1-4; 7 nucleotides agree with TRBD1. The CDR3 is made up of 15 amino acids. The ends lost 6 bases at V and 8 bases at J; junction bases unmatched: 12. Germline V gene data show CDR1 as SNHLY and CDR2 as FYNNEI. The chain's CDR3 is CASSPGTVVNEKLFF. DNA for the CDR3: TGTGCCAGCAGCCCCGGGACAGTTGTCAACGAAAAACTGTTTTTT.

The chain carries TRBV2 and TRBJ1-2, with 12 positions matching TRBD1. Unmatched junction bases numbered 12, after V lost 6 bases and J lost 7 bases. The CDR3 extends over 16 amino acids. Germline-derived CDR1 and CDR2 are SNHLY and FYNNEI. The DNA of the CDR3 is TGTGCCAGCAGCTCTCGGGGTGGGACAGGGGGCTCTGGCTACACCTTC. Translated, it gives CASSSRGGTGGSGYTF.

This sequence joins TRBV5-1 and TRBJ1-1; D not resolved. CDR1 and CDR2 (germline): SGHRS, YFSETQ. The ends were cut back, 4 bases at V and 5 bases at J, with 18 bases in the middle. CDR3 length: 15 residues. The CDR3, as DNA: TGCGCCAGCAGCCTACCAAGGGATCCTCCTACTGAAGCTTTCTTT. Its translation: CASSLPRDPPTEAFF. The whole variable domain, filled in from reference TRBV5-1 and TRBJ1-1, reads KAGVTQTPRYLIKTRGQQVTLSCSPISGHRSVSWYQQTPGQGLQFLFEYFSETQRNKGNFPGRFSGRQFSNSRSEMNVSTLELGDSALYLCASSLPRDPPTEAFFGQGTRLTVV.

The chain has TRBV11-3 and TRBJ2-7; D is uncertain. In germline, CDR1 is SGHNT, CDR2 YENEEA. This CDR3 comprises 14 residues. Trimming removed 4 bases from V and 5 bases from J, with 15 bases in between. In nucleotides, the CDR3 is TGTGCCAGCAGCTCCTGGTTAGAAAGGGACGAGCAGTACTTC. Protein product: CASSSWLERDEQYF.

In its sample, this clone was seen a few times. The V gene is TRBV7-3, the J gene TRBJ1-1; no firm D call. The CDR3 is made up of 13 amino acids. Germline-derived CDR1 and CDR2 are SGHTA and FQGTGA. Trimming stripped 5 bases from V and 4 bases from J, with 11 bases between. CDR3 in amino acids: CASSPQAGTEAFF. Here the CDR3 DNA reads TGTGCCAGCAGCCCCCAGGCGGGCACTGAAGCTTTCTTT.

The DNA for the CDR3 is TGTGCCAGCAGTCCAGGACAGGGGGAAACCTATGGCTACACCTTC. Amino acids: CASSPGQGETYGYTF. J is TRBJ1-2 and V is TRBV28; TRBD1 matches at 10 bases. The CDR3 spans 15 residues. The ends lost 5 bases at V and 4 bases at J; junction bases unmatched: 7. The germline gives CDR1 MDHEN, CDR2 SYDVKM.

CDR3 sequence (DNA): TGTGCCAGCAGCGAGGGGGGGTACTCCTACAATGAGCAGTTCTTC. Protein product: CASSEGGYSYNEQFF. This sequence joins TRBV7-6 and TRBJ2-1, with a possible D match to TRBD2 (7 bases). Germline values: CDR1 SGHVS, CDR2 FNYEAQ. The V gene lost 5 bases and the J gene lost 0 bases, with 11 bases spanning the gap. CDR3 size: 15 residues. Full variable domain (outside the CDR3, taken from reference TRBV7-6 and TRBJ2-1): GAGVSQSPRYKVTKRGQDVALRCDPISGHVSLYWYRQALGQGPEFLTYFNYEAQQDKSGLPNDRFSAERPEGSISTLTIQRTEQRDSAMYRCASSEGGYSYNEQFFGPGTRLTVL.

The chain carries TRBV27 and TRBJ2-7, with 9 bases aligning to TRBD1. The CDR3 is 14 residues long. The ends lost 6 bases at V and 4 bases at J; junction bases unmatched: 7. CDR1 is MNHEY and CDR2 is SMNVEV in the germline V gene (reference sequence). The CDR3 sequence: CASSHGQGFYEQYF. CDR3 sequence (DNA): TGTGCCAGCAGCCATGGACAGGGGTTTTACGAGCAGTACTTC.

The chain combines TRBV7-9 with TRBJ1-3, with 7 positions matching TRBD1. The CDR3 spans 13 residues. Trimming cost V 3 bases and J 4 bases; bases outside gene matches: 0. Germline values: CDR1 SEHNR, CDR2 FQNEAQ (reference sequence). CDR3 coding DNA: TGTGCCAGCAGCTTGGGACAGGGAAACACCATATATTTT. Amino acid sequence: CASSLGQGNTIYF.

The CDR3 here is CASKDRQGNGYTF. CDR3 nucleotides: TGTGCCAGCAAAGACAGGCAGGGGAATGGCTACACCTTC. The chain is built from TRBV28 and TRBJ1-2, with D possibly TRBD1 on 6 matching bases. V lost 7 bases to trimming and J lost 6 bases, with 15 bases between them. The CDR3 sequence is 13 residues long. Germline V gene sequence: CDR1 MDHEN, CDR2 SYDVKM.

The genes are TRBV15 and TRBJ2-6; the match to TRBD1 covers 8 bases. From germline, CDR1 is LNHNV and CDR2 YYDKDF (reference sequence). The CDR3 totals 16 residues. After removal of 0 bases from V and 3 bases from J, the junction contained 1 base not matched to a gene. CDR3 sequence: CATSRDTGGGANVLTF. CDR3 bases: TGTGCCACCAGCAGAGATACAGGGGGTGGGGCCAACGTCCTGACTTTC.

The chain joins TRBV28 to TRBJ2-7; 13 bases fit TRBD2. Per germline, CDR1 MDHEN and CDR2 SYDVKM. Germline trimming cut 6 bases from V and 2 bases from J; bases unmatched to any gene: 7. This CDR3 comprises 16 residues. CDR3 coding DNA: TGTGCCAGCAGGTACTTCGGGACTAGCGGGACCTACGAGCAGTACTTC. This codes for CASRYFGTSGTYEQYF. The full variable domain, its missing parts supplied by reference TRBV28 and TRBJ2-7, is DVKVTQSSRYLVKRTGEKVFLECVQDMDHENMFWYRQDPGLGLRLIYFSYDVKMKEKGDIPEGYSVSREKKERFSLILESASTNQTSMYLCASRYFGTSGTYEQYFGPGTRLTVT.

A few counts support this clone. The chain is built from TRBV5-4 and TRBJ2-7, with D perhaps TRBD1 (6 bases). The CDR3 covers 15 residues. In germline, CDR1 is SGHNT, CDR2 YYREEE (reference sequence). V lost 5 bases, J lost 2 bases, and 17 bases lay in between. The CDR3 DNA reads TGTGCCAGCAGACCGACAGGAATGGGGGCCTACGAGCAGTACTTC. It is translated as CASRPTGMGAYEQYF.

This clone appeared a few times. This chain joins TRBV7-9 and TRBJ1-4, with D unresolved. V shed 4 bases and J shed 0 bases, with 6 bases lying between them. The CDR3 sequence is 14 residues long. The germline V gene encodes CDR1 SEHNR and CDR2 FQNEAQ (reference sequence). CDR3 nucleotide sequence: TGTGCCAGCAGCTCCTATGCAACTAATGAAAAACTGTTTTTT. This sequence encodes CASSSYATNEKLFF.

This clone was seen a handful of times. CDR3 nucleotide sequence: TGTGCCAGCGACTCGGAAGGGAAACAGGGGGCCTACGAGCAGTACTTC. This translates into CASDSEGKQGAYEQYF. The rearrangement uses TRBV21-1 and TRBJ2-7; no DNA check was done on the table's D call, TRBD1. TRBV21-1 is a listed pseudogene. The CDR3 contains 16 residues.

The V gene is TRBV11-2, the J gene TRBJ1-1; no definite D call. Germline V lookup: CDR1 SGHAT, CDR2 FQNNGV. With 0 bases removed from V and 2 bases from J, the gap between germline ends came to 4 bases. The CDR3 length is 13 residues. The DNA for the CDR3 is TGTGCCAGCAGCTTAGACATTAACACTGAAGCTTTCTTT. It encodes CASSLDINTEAFF.

The chain has TRBV10-3 and TRBJ1-1; TRBD1 might be the D (5 bases). The CDR3 contains 15 residues. V was trimmed by 5 bases and J by 5 bases, leaving 18 bases between them. CDR1 is ENHRY and CDR2 is SYGVKD in the germline V gene. The CDR3 here is CAISQGPNQRTEAFF. Here the CDR3 DNA reads TGTGCCATCAGTCAGGGACCCAATCAAAGGACTGAAGCTTTCTTT.

The chain has TRBV2 and TRBJ2-4; D gene ambiguous. Germline-derived CDR1 and CDR2 are SNHLY and FYNNEI. CDR3 size: 10 residues. V was clipped by 6 bases and J by 6 bases, with 3 bases between them. The CDR3 DNA is TGTGCCAGCAGGGGAAACATTCAGTACTTC. Translating gives CASRGNIQYF.

This chain joins TRBV2 and TRBJ2-7; 9 bases agree with TRBD1. CDR1 is SNHLY and CDR2 is FYNNEI in the germline V gene. This CDR3 has 12 amino acids. Trimming at V came to 7 bases and at J to 4 bases, leaving 2 bases not matched to a gene. Here the CDR3 DNA reads TGTGCCAGCATGGGACAGGGTTACGAGCAGTACTTC. Protein sequence: CASMGQGYEQYF.

This clone was picked up a small number of times. The chain carries TRBV2 and TRBJ2-5; TRBD1 matches at 10 bases. CDR1 is SNHLY, CDR2 FYNNEI, per germline. V shed 3 bases, J shed 5 bases, and the junction held 3 bases outside the gene matches. The length of the CDR3 is 14 residues. CDR3 bases: TGTGCCAGCAGTGATGACAGGGGGCGGGAGACCCAGTACTTC. Protein: CASSDDRGRETQYF.

This sequence joins TRBV4-2 and TRBJ2-2; 11 positions agree with TRBD1. Looked up from germline, CDR1 is LGHNA and CDR2 is YNFKEQ. CDR3 size: 15 residues. After removal of 4 bases from V and 6 bases from J, the junction contained 4 bases not matched to a gene. CDR3 bases: TGTGCCAGCAGCCCGGGACAGGGGGATTCCGGGGAGCTGTTTTTT. Its translation: CASSPGQGDSGELFF.

This rearrangement joins TRBV6-5 to TRBJ2-3; D gene unclear. With 2 bases removed from V and 0 bases from J, the gap between germline ends came to 9 bases. The CDR3 extends over 15 amino acids. Germline V gene data show CDR1 as MNHEY and CDR2 as SVGAGI. Here the CDR3 reads CASSYGFDSTDTQYF. The CDR3 coding sequence is TGTGCCAGCAGTTACGGGTTCGATAGCACAGATACGCAGTATTTT.

This rearrangement joins TRBV7-8 to TRBJ2-2; 7 nucleotides match TRBD1. After removal of 5 bases from V and 5 bases from J, the junction contained 8 bases not matched to a gene. Germline CDR1 and CDR2: SGHVS and FQNEAQ. The CDR3 spans 15 residues. The CDR3 sequence: CASSEQQQGTGELFF. Here the CDR3 DNA reads TGTGCCAGCAGCGAACAACAACAGGGGACCGGGGAGCTGTTTTTT.

The chain uses TRBV5-8 and TRBJ1-1; 9 bases match TRBD1. After removal of 5 bases from V and 11 bases from J, the junction contained 7 bases not matched to a gene. The CDR3 is 12 amino acids. From germline, CDR1 is SGHTS and CDR2 YDEGEE. CDR3 sequence reads: CASSHRGRGAFF. CDR3 sequence (DNA): TGTGCCAGCAGTCACAGGGGGCGCGGGGCTTTCTTT.

This clone was detected a few times. The V and J genes are TRBV18 and TRBJ2-7, with D unclear. Trimming cost V 0 bases and J 1 base, with 7 bases left between them. This CDR3 spans 14 amino acids. CDR1 and CDR2 (germline): KGHSH, LQKENI. CDR3 loop: CASSPPAGSYEQYF. In DNA, the CDR3 is TGTGCCAGCTCACCACCTGCCGGTTCCTACGAGCAGTACTTC.

This clone was seen more than once but under ten times. The CDR3 reads CASSYGGQPYGYTF. The CDR3 nucleotides are TGTGCCAGCAGTTATGGAGGCCAGCCCTATGGCTACACCTTC. This chain links TRBV6-5 with TRBJ1-2; no clear D. V lost 3 bases and J 4 bases, leaving 12 bases between the germline ends. This CDR3 region has 14 residues. Germline-derived CDR1 and CDR2 are MNHEY and SVGAGI.